The 15 T cell receptor beta chains below were found in one sample sequenced in a study of OX40 agonist ivuxolimab in advanced cancers. Profiling relied on immunoSEQ multiplex PCR, and the TCRdb table lists in-frame clones only, not all of them. The top ten clones hold 26% of a sample with around 21,000 clones, approximately 78% of them seen once. The input for sequencing was CD4+ or CD8+ T cells sorted from blood, taken in a trial of the OX40 agonist ivuxolimab. The receptor source for this set is an adult with an advanced solid tumor such as melanoma, head and neck, liver or kidney cancer.

V usage is TRBV19 and J usage is TRBJ2-7, with D unclear. Per germline, CDR1 LNHDA and CDR2 SQIVND (reference sequence). The V end lost 6 bases, the J end lost 4 bases, and 19 bases lay between the germline ends. This CDR3 has 15 amino acids. CDR3 protein: CASSIYGRPRYEQYF. The CDR3 DNA follows: TGTGCCAGTAGCATTTATGGTCGACCCCGTTACGAGCAGTACTTC.

The table lists this clone with a few counts. The chain carries TRBV14 and TRBJ2-7; 10 bases match TRBD2. Trimming took 9 bases from V and 2 from J; bases not matched to a gene: 4. Germline V gene lookup returns CDR1 SGHDN and CDR2 FVKESK. CDR3 length: 13 residues. CDR3 region: CASKSGGAYEQYF. In nucleotides, the CDR3 is TGTGCCAGTAAAAGCGGGGGGGCCTACGAGCAGTACTTC.

The chain combines TRBV19 with TRBJ2-1; D possibly corresponds to TRBD2 (5 bases). The CDR3 sequence is 16 residues long. V was pared by 2 bases and J by 6 bases, with 17 bases between. Germline V lookup: CDR1 LNHDA, CDR2 SQIVND (reference sequence). CDR3 DNA: TGTGCCAGTAGTATAAGGAGTCTCGGAGGTTCCAATGAGCAGTTCTTC. This sequence encodes CASSIRSLGGSNEQFF.

The chain couples TRBV27 to TRBJ1-4, with TRBD1 identical over 11 bases. This CDR3 contains 18 residues. CDR1 is MNHEY and CDR2 is SMNVEV in the germline V gene (reference sequence). J was trimmed by 0 bases and V by 4 bases; bases with no gene match: 7. The CDR3 bases are TGTGCCAGCAGTTCATGGGGACAGGGGGTTGCAACTAATGAAAAACTGTTTTTT. Its translation is CASSSWGQGVATNEKLFF.

This clone showed up just a few times. This chain joins TRBV5-1 and TRBJ2-7; D is unclear. The CDR3 runs 14 residues. V dropped 0 bases and J dropped 2 bases, with 9 bases sitting between them. Germline values: CDR1 SGHRS, CDR2 YFSETQ. The DNA of the CDR3 is TGCGCCAGCAGCTTGGAGGCCGGTCCCTACGAGCAGTACTTC. It is translated as CASSLEAGPYEQYF.

This clone appeared a single time. The V and J genes are TRBV27 and TRBJ2-7; possibly TRBD1 for D (6 bases). Deletions cut 0 bases from V and 2 bases from J, with 11 bases between. Germline V gene data show CDR1 as MNHEY and CDR2 as SMNVEV (reference sequence). CDR3 length: 15 residues. The CDR3, as DNA: TGTGCCAGCAGTTTATCCCCGGGGACAACCTACGAGCAGTACTTC. Protein: CASSLSPGTTYEQYF.

This clone was observed a single time. The rearrangement links TRBV4-1 to TRBJ2-4; 10 bases align to TRBD1. This CDR3 has 15 residues. V trimming: 3 bases; J trimming: 6 bases; junction bases outside the gene matches: 5. CDR1 and CDR2 from the germline V gene are MGHRA and YSYEKL. CDR3 DNA sequence: TGCGCCAGCAGCCAGGGGACAGGGGCAGGAAACATTCAGTACTTC. It encodes CASSQGTGAGNIQYF.

In its sample, this clone was seen a few times. The J gene is TRBJ2-1, the V gene TRBV25-1; TRBD2 aligns across 11 bases. This CDR3 is built from 16 residues. CDR1 and CDR2 from the germline V gene are MGHDK and SYGVNS. Losses at the gene ends were 4 bases for V and 3 bases for J; bases not matched to a gene: 5. CDR3 DNA sequence: TGTGCCAGCAGTGCCGAGACTAGCGGGAACTACAATGAGCAGTTCTTC. Its translation: CASSAETSGNYNEQFF.

For the CDR3, the DNA is TGTGCCAGCAGCCAAGGTCCCAATCAGCCCCAGCATTTT. Its protein is CASSQGPNQPQHF. The chain has TRBV14 and TRBJ1-5; D call uncertain. CDR1 SGHDN and CDR2 FVKESK come from the germline V gene. The CDR3 totals 13 residues. V lost 1 base and J lost 3, with 4 bases in between.

This clone is classed as medium-sized. The chain employs TRBV14 and TRBJ2-1, with TRBD2 matching over 10 bases. Looked up from germline, CDR1 is SGHDN and CDR2 is FVKESK. The CDR3 totals 13 residues. Trimming removed 4 bases from V and 6 bases from J; junction bases left unmatched: 0. The CDR3 DNA sequence: TGTGCCAGCAGCCTAGCGGGGGGCAATGAGCAGTTCTTC. Amino acids: CASSLAGGNEQFF.

The chain links TRBV9 to TRBJ2-7; 8 positions match TRBD1. This CDR3 is 15 amino acids long. CDR1 is SGDLS, CDR2 YYNGEE, per germline. Trimming took 3 bases from V and 7 from J; bases not matched to a gene: 12. As DNA, the CDR3 is TGTGCCAGCAGCGAGGCGGGCCAGGGGGCGGAAGAGCAGTACTTC. This gives the protein CASSEAGQGAEEQYF.

The chain has TRBV13 and TRBJ2-1; possibly TRBD2 for D (6 bases). This CDR3 has 17 amino acids. Between the trimmed V and J ends, which lost 5 bases and 6 bases, there was a span of 23 bases. In germline, CDR1 is PRHDT, CDR2 FYEKMQ (reference sequence). The CDR3 protein is CASSLRTLRDPANEQFF. The CDR3, as DNA: TGTGCCAGCAGCCTTCGTACACTGCGGGACCCCGCCAATGAGCAGTTCTTC.

V gene TRBV21-1 combines with J gene TRBJ1-2; the D call in the table, TRBD1, was not verified against the DNA. TRBV21-1 is reported as a pseudogene. The CDR3 has 15 amino acids. The CDR3 loop reads CADDGRGGPNYGYTF. The CDR3 nucleotides read TGTGCCGACGACGGAAGGGGTGGACCTAACTATGGCTACACCTTC.

As concerns this clone: Other DNA sequences in the sample encode the same CDR3. The chain links TRBV5-1 to TRBJ2-5; TRBD1 or TRBD2 may be the D gene (5 bases each). Germline CDR1 is SGHRS and CDR2 is YFSETQ. The CDR3 is 15 residues long. Deletions cut 0 bases from V and 4 bases from J, with 13 bases between. The CDR3 bases are TGCGCCAGCAGCTTGGAACCGGGGACCGGAGAGACCCAGTACTTC. As protein: CASSLEPGTGETQYF.

The chain recombines TRBV28 with TRBJ2-2; D possibly corresponds to TRBD2 (6 bases). With 2 bases removed from V and 3 bases from J, the gap between germline ends came to 13 bases. In germline, CDR1 is MDHEN, CDR2 SYDVKM. CDR3 length equals 16 residues. The CDR3 nucleotides read TGTGCCAGCAGTTTACGGGGGACGTCCGACACCGGGGAGCTGTTTTTT. This sequence encodes CASSLRGTSDTGELFF.